The 12 T cell receptor beta chains given below trace back to one sample, sequenced in a study of OX40 agonist ivuxolimab in advanced cancers. Some clones are missing from TCRdb's copy, which holds only in-frame ones; the method was immunoSEQ multiplex PCR. The sample has over 45,000 clones; approximately 84% are singletons. The source material was CD4+ or CD8+ T cells sorted from blood, sampled in a trial of the OX40 agonist ivuxolimab. Every receptor here comes from an adult with an advanced solid tumor such as melanoma, head and neck, liver or kidney cancer.

The rearrangement joins TRBV11-2 to TRBJ2-1; no firm D call. The CDR3 sequence is 12 residues long. Per germline, CDR1 SGHAT and CDR2 FQNNGV. V was pared by 5 bases and J by 4 bases, with 6 bases between. In nucleotides, the CDR3 is TGTGCCAGCAGCGGAACTTACAATGAGCAGTTCTTC. This encodes CASSGTYNEQFF.

The table lists this clone with a few counts. This chain joins TRBV7-2 and TRBJ2-3; 7 bases line up with TRBD1. CDR3 length: 14 residues. V trimming: 5 bases; J trimming: 5 bases; junction bases outside the gene matches: 7. Germline V CDR1 and CDR2: SGHTA, FQGNSA. The chain's CDR3 is CASSRTGRGDTQYF. In DNA, the CDR3 is TGTGCCAGCAGCCGGACAGGCAGGGGAGATACGCAGTATTTT.

The chain has TRBV6-4 and TRBJ2-1, with TRBD2 identical over 10 bases. V lost 3 bases to trimming and J lost 9 bases; unmatched junction nucleotides: 8. The CDR3 is 15 residues long. CDR1 MRHNA and CDR2 SNTAGT come from the germline V gene. In DNA, the CDR3 is TGTGCCAGCAGTGAGGGAGCGGGAGGGCCAAGTGAGCAGTTCTTC. It specifies CASSEGAGGPSEQFF.

This chain connects TRBV6-6 to TRBJ1-5; 9 bases fit TRBD1. V dropped 2 bases and J dropped 5; count of bases not matched to a gene: 7. This CDR3 region has 16 residues. The germline CDR1 and CDR2 sequences are MNHNY and SVGAGI (reference sequence). The DNA for the CDR3 is TGTGCCAGCAGTTACGCCACAGGGGGCGACGATCAGCCCCAGCATTTT. Encoded protein: CASSYATGGDDQPQHF.

Of note for this clone: This sequence may be a read error, since a much larger clone differs from it by one base. The gene calls are TRBV10-3 and TRBJ2-7; tentative D call: TRBD1 (5 bases). Germline CDR1 reads ENHRY; CDR2 reads SYGVKD. This CDR3 is 13 amino acids long. In nucleotides, the CDR3 is TGTGTCAGCAAGGAAGGGGCAGTATACGAGCAGTACTTC. Translating gives CVSKEGAVYEQYF.

The rearrangement joins TRBV10-1 to TRBJ2-2; D not resolved. CDR3 length equals 17 residues. Trimming took 1 base from V and 2 from J, leaving 14 bases between them. The germline CDR1 and CDR2 sequences are WNHNN and SYGVQD (reference sequence). CDR3 sequence reads: CASSEWSGRRNTGELFF. CDR3 in DNA: TGCGCCAGCAGTGAGTGGAGTGGCAGGCGTAACACCGGGGAGCTGTTTTTT.

CDR3 nucleotide sequence: TGTGCCAGCAGTCCGCTAGCGGGAGGGGGGGGAGATACGCAGTATTTT. This sequence encodes CASSPLAGGGGDTQYF. V and J are TRBV2 and TRBJ2-3; TRBD2 matches at 12 bases. This CDR3 comprises 16 residues. V lost 5 bases, J lost 5 bases, and 8 bases stayed unmatched. The germline CDR1 and CDR2 sequences are SNHLY and FYNNEI.

The chain recombines TRBV28 with TRBJ2-3; no clear D. CDR3 length: 12 amino acids. Trimming left V 5 bases short and J 2 bases short, with 5 bases between. Germline V gene sequence: CDR1 MDHEN, CDR2 SYDVKM. CDR3 coding DNA: TGTGCCAGCAGTCCCAACACAGATACGCAGTATTTT. Translation: CASSPNTDTQYF.

This clone occurred once. V gene TRBV29-1 combines with J gene TRBJ2-3, with TRBD2 matching 8 bases. Germline CDR1 SQVTM, CDR2 ANQGSEA. The CDR3 is 15 amino acids. After removal of 4 bases from V and 3 bases from J, the junction contained 9 bases not matched to a gene. CDR3 sequence reads: CSVASGAGGTDTQYF. The CDR3, as DNA: TGCAGCGTTGCCTCCGGGGCGGGAGGAACAGATACGCAGTATTTT.

The chain employs TRBV19 and TRBJ2-3; D is undetermined. The CDR3 runs 17 residues. Trimming shortened V by 2 bases and J by 1 base, and 16 bases separated the two germline ends. CDR1 is LNHDA, CDR2 SQIVND, per germline (reference sequence). This CDR3 reads CASSIRGGTKGTDTQYF. The CDR3, as DNA: TGTGCCAGTAGTATAAGAGGCGGCACCAAGGGCACAGATACGCAGTATTTT. The full variable domain, completed using reference TRBV19 and TRBJ2-3, is DGGITQSPKYLFRKEGQNVTLSCEQNLNHDAMYWYRQDPGQGLRLIYYSQIVNDFQKGDIAEGYSVSREKKESFPLTVTSAQKNPTAFYLCASSIRGGTKGTDTQYFGPGTRLTVL.

The chain employs TRBV28 and TRBJ1-5; D is uncertain. CDR1 and CDR2 from the germline V gene are MDHEN and SYDVKM. V lost 11 bases and J 1 base, leaving 15 bases between the germline ends. This CDR3 has 14 amino acids. CDR3 bases: TGTGCCCTCCACCTGCTGGGCAGCAATCAGCCCCAGCATTTT. Its protein is CALHLLGSNQPQHF.

The rearrangement uses TRBV2 and TRBJ2-1, with 15 bases fitting TRBD2. With V trimmed by 6 bases and J by 6 bases, 6 bases remained unmatched. The CDR3 length is 16 residues. The germline V gene has CDR1 SNHLY and CDR2 FYNNEI. The CDR3 DNA follows: TGTGCCAGCAGACGGGTGGGACTAGCGGGAGGCAATGAGCAGTTCTTC. This translates into CASRRVGLAGGNEQFF.